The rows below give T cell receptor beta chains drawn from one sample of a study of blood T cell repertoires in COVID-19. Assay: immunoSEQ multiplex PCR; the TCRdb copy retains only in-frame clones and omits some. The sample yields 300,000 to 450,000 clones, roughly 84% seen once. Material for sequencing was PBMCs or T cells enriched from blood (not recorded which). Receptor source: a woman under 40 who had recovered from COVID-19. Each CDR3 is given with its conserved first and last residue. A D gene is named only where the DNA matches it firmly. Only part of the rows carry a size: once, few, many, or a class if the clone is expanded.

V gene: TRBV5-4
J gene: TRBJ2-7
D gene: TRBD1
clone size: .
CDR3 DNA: TGTGCCAGCAGCTTGAGACAGGGGGGCGAGCAGTACTTC
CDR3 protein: CASSLRQGGEQYF

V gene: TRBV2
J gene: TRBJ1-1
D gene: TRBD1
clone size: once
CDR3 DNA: TGTGCCAGCCAGAAGGCCACAGGGGGGGGAACTGAAGCTTTCTTT
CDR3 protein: CASQKATGGGTEAFF

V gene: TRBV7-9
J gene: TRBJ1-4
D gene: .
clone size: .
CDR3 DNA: TGTGCCAGCAGCCCAAAGGGTGACAGCAATGAAAAACTGTTTTTT
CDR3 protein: CASSPKGDSNEKLFF

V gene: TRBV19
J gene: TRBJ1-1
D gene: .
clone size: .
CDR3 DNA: TGTGCCAGTACCGGCTCCGAGAGGAGGACTGAAGCTTTCTTT
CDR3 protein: CASTGSERRTEAFF

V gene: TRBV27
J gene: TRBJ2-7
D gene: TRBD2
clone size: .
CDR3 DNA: TGTGCCAGCAGTTTTACTCTAGCGGGGGGCATCTACGAGCAGTACTTC
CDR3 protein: CASSFTLAGGIYEQYF

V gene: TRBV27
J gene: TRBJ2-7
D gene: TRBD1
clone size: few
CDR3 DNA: TGTGCCAGCAGTTTATCCGGGACAGGGCTCTACTACGAGCAGTACTTC
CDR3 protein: CASSLSGTGLYYEQYF

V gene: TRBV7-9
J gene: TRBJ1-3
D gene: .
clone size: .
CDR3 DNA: TGTGCCAGCAGCTCGAGCGGCGGGGTACGGAACACCATATATTTT
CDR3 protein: CASSSSGGVRNTIYF

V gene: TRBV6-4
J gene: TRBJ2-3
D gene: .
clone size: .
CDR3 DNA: TGTGCCAGCAGTGACTCCATTCGCGGGGATACGCAGTATTTT
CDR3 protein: CASSDSIRGDTQYF

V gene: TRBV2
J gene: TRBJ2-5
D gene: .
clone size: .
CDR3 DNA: TGTGCCAGCAGTGATCTTAGCAGAGAAGAGACCCAGTACTTC
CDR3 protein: CASSDLSREETQYF

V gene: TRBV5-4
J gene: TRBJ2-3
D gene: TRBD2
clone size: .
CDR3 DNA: TGTGCCAGCAGACCCGGGACTAGCGGGTTGGATACGCAGTATTTT
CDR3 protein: CASRPGTSGLDTQYF

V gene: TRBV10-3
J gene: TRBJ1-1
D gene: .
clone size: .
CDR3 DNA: TGTGCCATCAGTCCATTGGGGCACACTGAAGCTTTCTTT
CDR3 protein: CAISPLGHTEAFF

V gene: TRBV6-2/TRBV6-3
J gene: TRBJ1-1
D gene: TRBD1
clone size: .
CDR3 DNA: TGTGCCAGCAGTAACCGGGACAGGGTTCCCACTGAAGCTTTCTTT
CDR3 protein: CASSNRDRVPTEAFF

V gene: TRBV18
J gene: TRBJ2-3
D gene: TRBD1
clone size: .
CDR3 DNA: TGTGCCAGCTCACCAGGGACAGGGGGCTGGGCAGATACGCAGTATTTT
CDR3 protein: CASSPGTGGWADTQYF

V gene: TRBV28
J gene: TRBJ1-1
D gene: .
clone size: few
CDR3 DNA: TGTGCCAGCAGCCACTTCAGGGGCCAATCCCCTGAAGCTTTCTTT
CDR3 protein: CASSHFRGQSPEAFF

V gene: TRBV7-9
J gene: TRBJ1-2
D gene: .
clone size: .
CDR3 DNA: TGTGCCAGCAGCCGTTCCCCAGGGCAAGGGCTTCCTAACTATGGCTACACCTTC
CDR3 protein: CASSRSPGQGLPNYGYTF

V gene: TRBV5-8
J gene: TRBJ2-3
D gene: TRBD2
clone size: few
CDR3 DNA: TGTGCCAGCAGCTTGAGCGGGGGGTTGCCAGATACGCAGTATTTT
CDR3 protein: CASSLSGGLPDTQYF

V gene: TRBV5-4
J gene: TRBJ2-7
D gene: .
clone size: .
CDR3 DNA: TGTGCCAGCAGCTTGGGTTCGGCGGGGGCTCTCAAGCAGTACTTC
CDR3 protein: CASSLGSAGALKQYF

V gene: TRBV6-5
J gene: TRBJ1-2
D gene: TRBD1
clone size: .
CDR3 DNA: TGTGCCAGCAGACGAGGGGGCGCGGACTATGGCTACACCTTC
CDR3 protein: CASRRGGADYGYTF

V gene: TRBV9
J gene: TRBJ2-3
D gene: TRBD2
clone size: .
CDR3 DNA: TGTGCCAGCAGCGTCAGGACTAGCGGGACAGATACGCAGTATTTT
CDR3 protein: CASSVRTSGTDTQYF

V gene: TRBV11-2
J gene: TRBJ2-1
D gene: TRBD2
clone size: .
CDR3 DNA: TGTGCCAGCAGCTTACCATCAGGACTAGCGGGAGCTTGGGGAGAGCAGTTCTTC
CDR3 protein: CASSLPSGLAGAWGEQFF

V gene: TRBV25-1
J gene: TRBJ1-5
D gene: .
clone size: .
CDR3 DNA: TGTGCCCCAGGGGGCAATCAGCCCCAGCATTTT
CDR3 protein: CAPGGNQPQHF

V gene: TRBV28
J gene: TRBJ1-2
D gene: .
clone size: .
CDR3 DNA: TGTGCCAGCACCCCCCCAGGATCGGCTAACTATGGCTACACCTTC
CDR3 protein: CASTPPGSANYGYTF

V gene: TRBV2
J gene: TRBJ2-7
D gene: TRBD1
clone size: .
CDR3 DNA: TGTGCCAGCAGGAGGGGGACAGGGGTCGGCGAGCAGTACTTC
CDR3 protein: CASRRGTGVGEQYF

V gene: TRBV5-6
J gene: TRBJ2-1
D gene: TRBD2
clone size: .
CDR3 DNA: TGTGCCAGCAGCCCCCCGGGTAGCGGGGGGGTTGAGCAGTTCTTC
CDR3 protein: CASSPPGSGGVEQFF

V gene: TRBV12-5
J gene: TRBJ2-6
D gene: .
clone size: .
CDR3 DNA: TGTGCTAGTGGTTTGGTACCAGGGCCCCTGCCGTCTGGGGCCAACGTCCTGACTTTC
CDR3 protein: CASGLVPGPLPSGANVLTF

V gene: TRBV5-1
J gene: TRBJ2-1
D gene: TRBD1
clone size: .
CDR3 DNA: TGCGCCAGCAGGGAGGGACAGGGGGGCCACAATGAGCAGTTCTTC
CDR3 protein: CASREGQGGHNEQFF

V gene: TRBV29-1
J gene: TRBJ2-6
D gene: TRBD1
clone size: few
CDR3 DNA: TGCAGCGTTCGGACAGGGTCGGGCGGGGCCAACGTCCTGACTTTC
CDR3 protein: CSVRTGSGGANVLTF

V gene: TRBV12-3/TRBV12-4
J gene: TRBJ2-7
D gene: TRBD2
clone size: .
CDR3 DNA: TGTGCCAGTCCCGGGGGGGGCGAGCAGTACTTC
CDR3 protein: CASPGGGEQYF

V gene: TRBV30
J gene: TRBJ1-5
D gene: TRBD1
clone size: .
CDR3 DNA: TGTGCCTGGAGGGGGACAGGGGGGAATCAGCCCCAGCATTTT
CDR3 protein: CAWRGTGGNQPQHF

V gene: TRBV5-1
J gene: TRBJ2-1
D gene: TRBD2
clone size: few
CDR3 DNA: TGCGCCAGCAGCTTGGACGGGACTAGCGGCGATGAGCAGTTCTTC
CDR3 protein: CASSLDGTSGDEQFF

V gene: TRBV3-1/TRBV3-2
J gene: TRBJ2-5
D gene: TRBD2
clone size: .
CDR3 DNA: TGTGCCAGCAGACCCACTAGCGGGGGGGCTAAAGAGACCCAGTACTTC
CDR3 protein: CASRPTSGGAKETQYF

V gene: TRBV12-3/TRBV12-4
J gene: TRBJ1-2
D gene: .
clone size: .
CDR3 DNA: TGTGCCAGCAGGGCCGGGGTTAACTATGGCTACACCTTC
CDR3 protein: CASRAGVNYGYTF

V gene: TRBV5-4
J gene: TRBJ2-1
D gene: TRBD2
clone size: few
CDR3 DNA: TGTGCCAGCAGCTCATCCGGGACTAATCATGAGCAGTTCTTC
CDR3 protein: CASSSSGTNHEQFF

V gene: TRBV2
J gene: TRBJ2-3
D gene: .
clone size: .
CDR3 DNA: TGTGCCAGCAGTGAAGGGAGTACTCAAGCAGATACGCAGTATTTT
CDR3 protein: CASSEGSTQADTQYF

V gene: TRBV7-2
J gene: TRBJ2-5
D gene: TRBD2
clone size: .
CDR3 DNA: TGTGCCAGCAGTAGGACTAGCGGGGGGGCAGGAGAGACCCAGTACTTC
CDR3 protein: CASSRTSGGAGETQYF

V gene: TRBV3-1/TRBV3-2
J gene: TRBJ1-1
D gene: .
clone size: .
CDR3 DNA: TGTGCCAGCAGCCGGCTGGGCCGAGACACTGAAGCTTTCTTT
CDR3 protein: CASSRLGRDTEAFF

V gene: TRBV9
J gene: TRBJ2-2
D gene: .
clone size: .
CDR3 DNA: TGTGCCAGCAGCGTACTGGTGGGGGGGAACACCGGGGAGCTGTTTTTT
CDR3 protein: CASSVLVGGNTGELFF

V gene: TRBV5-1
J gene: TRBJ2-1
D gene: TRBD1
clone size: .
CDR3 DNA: TGCGCCAGCACCGGGACAGGGACCACTGACAATGAGCAGTTCTTC
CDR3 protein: CASTGTGTTDNEQFF

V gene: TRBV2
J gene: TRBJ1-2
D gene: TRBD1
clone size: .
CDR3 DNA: TGTGCCAGCAGTGGACAGGGGGCCACCTCCTATGGCTACACCTTC
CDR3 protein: CASSGQGATSYGYTF

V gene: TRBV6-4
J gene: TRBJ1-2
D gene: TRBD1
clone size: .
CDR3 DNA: TGTGCCAGCAGTCCGGGACAGGGGAACTATGGCTACACCTTC
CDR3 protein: CASSPGQGNYGYTF

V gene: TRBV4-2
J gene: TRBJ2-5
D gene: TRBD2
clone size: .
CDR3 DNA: TGTGCCAGCAGCCAGGGTAGCGGGGGGGCCGAGACCCAGTACTTC
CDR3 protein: CASSQGSGGAETQYF

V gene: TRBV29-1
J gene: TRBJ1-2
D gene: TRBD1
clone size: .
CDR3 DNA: TGCAGCGCCCAAGCGACAGGGGGGAACTATGGCTACACCTTC
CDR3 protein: CSAQATGGNYGYTF

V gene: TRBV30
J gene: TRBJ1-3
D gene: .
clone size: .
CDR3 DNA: TGTGCCTGGAGCCGGGGGGCGGATGGAAACACCATATATTTT
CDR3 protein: CAWSRGADGNTIYF

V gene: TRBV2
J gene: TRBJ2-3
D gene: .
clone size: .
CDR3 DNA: TGTGCCAGCACTAAACAGGGACAACCCACAGATACGCAGTATTTT
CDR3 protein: CASTKQGQPTDTQYF

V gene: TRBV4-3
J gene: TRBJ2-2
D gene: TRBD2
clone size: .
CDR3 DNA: TGCGCCAGCAGCCGGACTAGCGGGGGGAACACCGGGGAGCTGTTTTTT
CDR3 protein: CASSRTSGGNTGELFF

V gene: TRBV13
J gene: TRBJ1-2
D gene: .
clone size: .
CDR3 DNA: TGTGCCAGCAGCTTAGGCGAGGCCTACTATGGCTACACCTTC
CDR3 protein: CASSLGEAYYGYTF

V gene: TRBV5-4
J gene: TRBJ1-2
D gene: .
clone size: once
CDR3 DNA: TGTGCCAGCAGCTTGGCGAAGGGGAACTATGGCTACACCTTC
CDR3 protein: CASSLAKGNYGYTF

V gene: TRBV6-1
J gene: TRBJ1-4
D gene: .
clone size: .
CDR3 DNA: TGTGCCAGCAGTGAGGCACCTTATAATGAAAAACTGTTTTTT
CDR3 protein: CASSEAPYNEKLFF

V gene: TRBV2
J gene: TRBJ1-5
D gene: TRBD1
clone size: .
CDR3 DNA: TGTGCCAGCAGTGAAGGTCGGGACAGGGTTCCCCCGCCCCAGCATTTT
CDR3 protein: CASSEGRDRVPPPQHF

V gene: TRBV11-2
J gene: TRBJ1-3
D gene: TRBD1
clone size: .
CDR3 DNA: TGTGCCAGCAGTATACAGGGGGCTGGAAACACCATATATTTT
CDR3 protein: CASSIQGAGNTIYF

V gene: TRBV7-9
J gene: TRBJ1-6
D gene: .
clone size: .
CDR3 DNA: TGTGCCAGCAGCTTGTCGGCGGATCGGGCCCTCCACTTT
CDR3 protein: CASSLSADRALHF

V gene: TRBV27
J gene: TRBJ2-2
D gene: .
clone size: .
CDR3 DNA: TGTGCCAGCAGTTTATCCCGTACAGGGGAGCTGTTTTTT
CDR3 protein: CASSLSRTGELFF

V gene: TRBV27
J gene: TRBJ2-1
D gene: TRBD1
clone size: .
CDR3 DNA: TGTGCCAGCAGTTTAGGGACAGGGAGTAATGAGCAGTTCTTC
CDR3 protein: CASSLGTGSNEQFF

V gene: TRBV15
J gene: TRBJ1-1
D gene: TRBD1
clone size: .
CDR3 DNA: TGTGCCACCAGCATCGGGACAGGGGGCCTCATGAACACTGAAGCTTTCTTT
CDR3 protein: CATSIGTGGLMNTEAFF

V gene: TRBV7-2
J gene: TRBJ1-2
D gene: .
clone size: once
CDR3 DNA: TGTGCCAGCAGCTTTCGTCCCGGGGGAGGCTATGGCTACACCTTC
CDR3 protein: CASSFRPGGGYGYTF

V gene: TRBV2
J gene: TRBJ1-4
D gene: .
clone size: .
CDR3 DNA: TGTGCCAGCAGTGGACAGGTCAGGTCGGGAAAACTGTTTTTT
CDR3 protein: CASSGQVRSGKLFF

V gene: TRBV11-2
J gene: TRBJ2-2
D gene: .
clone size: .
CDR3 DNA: TGTGCCAGCAATGGGGGGGCCCCCGGGGAGCTGTTTTTT
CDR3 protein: CASNGGAPGELFF

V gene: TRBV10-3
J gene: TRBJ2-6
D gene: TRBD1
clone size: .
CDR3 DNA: TGTGCCATCAGGGGAGACAGGGAACCCCCCTCTGGGGCCAACGTCCTGACTTTC
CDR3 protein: CAIRGDREPPSGANVLTF

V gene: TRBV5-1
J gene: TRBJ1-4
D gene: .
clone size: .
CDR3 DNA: TGCGCCAGCAGCCCTAAACAGGTTGCAACTAATGAAAAACTGTTTTTT
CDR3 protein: CASSPKQVATNEKLFF

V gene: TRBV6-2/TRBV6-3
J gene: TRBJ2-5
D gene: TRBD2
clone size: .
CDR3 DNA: TGTGCCAGCAGTTACTTGGTAGCGGGGGGTTCCCAGAAGACCCAGTACTTC
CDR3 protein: CASSYLVAGGSQKTQYF